The 24 T cell receptor beta chains below come from one sample, sequenced in a study of patients and donors after allogeneic stem cell transplantation. One entry per CDR3 protein results from TCRdb running MiXCR on the RT-PCR reads. The repertoire holds about 960,000 distinct CDR3 sequences, more than 15% seen once, with 5% to 7.5% in the top ten. What was sequenced was blood, either unsorted or a sorted T cell fraction (not recorded which). The receptors shown here come from a human donor who was either an allogeneic HSCT recipient or a stem cell or donor lymphocyte infusion donor (not recorded which). It is not recorded whose cells these are; they may come from a transplant donor.

This clonotype came up a few times. CDR3 sequence: CASGLRDRSYEQYF. The CDR3 DNA follows: TGTGCTAGTGGTTTGAGGGACAGATCCTACGAGCAGTACTTC. The chain recombines TRBV12-5 with TRBJ2-7; 7 bases match TRBD1. The CDR3 is 14 residues long. Trimming took 2 bases from V and 1 from J; bases not matched to a gene: 2. Germline V gene lookup returns CDR1 LGHNT and CDR2 FRNRAP.

The chain carries TRBV20-1 and TRBJ2-3; TRBD2 matches 12 bases. Losses at the gene ends were 0 bases for V and 6 bases for J; bases not matched to a gene: 4. The length of the CDR3 is 15 residues. The germline gives CDR1 DFQATT, CDR2 SNEGSKA (reference sequence). The CDR3 here is CSAREGLAGSDTQYF. The DNA for the CDR3 is TGCAGTGCTAGAGAAGGACTAGCGGGATCTGATACGCAGTATTTT.

This clonotype occurred a few times. As DNA, the CDR3 is TGCGCCAGCAGCTTGGGGGGGCGTAAGCTCCAAGAGACCCAGTACTTC. As protein: CASSLGGRKLQETQYF. The rearrangement uses TRBV5-1 and TRBJ2-5; tentatively, D is TRBD1 (6 bases). The ends were cut back, 0 bases at V and 1 base at J, with 13 bases in the middle. There are 16 residues in the CDR3. Germline V gene sequence: CDR1 SGHRS, CDR2 YFSETQ. The full variable domain, its missing parts supplied by reference TRBV5-1 and TRBJ2-5, is KAGVTQTPRYLIKTRGQQVTLSCSPISGHRSVSWYQQTPGQGLQFLFEYFSETQRNKGNFPGRFSGRQFSNSRSEMNVSTLELGDSALYLCASSLGGRKLQETQYFGPGTRLLVL.

This clonotype was observed a handful of times. The chain couples TRBV12-3 or TRBV12-4 to TRBJ1-2; D uncertain. The CDR3 is made up of 14 amino acids. V was clipped by 6 bases and J by 5 bases, with 16 bases between them. In DNA form, the CDR3 reads TGTGCCAGCAGCTCAACAAATTTCCTATATGGCTACACCTTC. This sequence encodes CASSSTNFLYGYTF.

This clonotype occurred a few times. The gene calls are TRBV5-6 and TRBJ1-4, with D possibly matching TRBD1 (5 bases). Deletions cut 2 bases from V and 8 bases from J, with 10 bases between. The CDR3 extends over 13 amino acids. Germline CDR1 reads SGHDT; CDR2 reads YYEEEE. CDR3 amino acids: CASSFQGEEKLFF. The CDR3 coding sequence is TGTGCCAGCAGCTTTCAGGGTGAGGAAAAACTGTTTTTT.

The V gene is TRBV15, the J gene TRBJ2-4; D might be TRBD2 (5 bases). Deletions cut 5 bases from V and 5 bases from J, with 19 bases between. CDR1 LNHNV and CDR2 YYDKDF come from the germline V gene (reference sequence). CDR3 length: 16 amino acids. CDR3 sequence (DNA): TGTGCCACCAGCCCCCCCCGAGGGCCAAGCCAAAACATTCAGTACTTC. It is translated as CATSPPRGPSQNIQYF.

This chain connects TRBV3-1 to TRBJ2-7, with unresolved D. Trimming removed 0 bases at V and 0 bases at J, with 9 bases between. The CDR3 runs 15 residues. Germline CDR1 and CDR2: LGHDT and YNNKEL (reference sequence). The CDR3 loop is CASSQDGPGSYEQYF. DNA of the CDR3: TGTGCCAGCAGCCAAGATGGCCCCGGCTCCTACGAGCAGTACTTC.

There are a few counts of this clonotype. The chain combines TRBV20-1 with TRBJ2-3; TRBD1 or TRBD2 may be the D gene (5 bases each). Germline assignment: CDR1 DFQATT and CDR2 SNEGSKA (reference sequence). The CDR3 has 16 amino acids. The V end was cut by 0 bases, the J end by 6 bases, with 19 bases between. CDR3 in DNA: TGCAGTGCTAGAGATTGGGGGTCCCTAGCCCGTGATACGCAGTATTTT. Translation gives CSARDWGSLARDTQYF.

This clonotype was detected many times. Its ends do not fully match the called genes, so a read error is possible. The chain combines TRBV12-3 or TRBV12-4 with TRBJ2-5; D remains unclear. This CDR3 has 13 amino acids. This CDR3 is CASSLASQETQYF. The CDR3 nucleotides are TGTGCCAGCAGCTTAGCTAGCCAAGAGACCCAGTACTTC.

The J gene is TRBJ1-5, the V gene TRBV7-9, with TRBD1 identical over 7 bases. The germline CDR1 and CDR2 sequences are SEHNR and FQNEAQ (reference sequence). The CDR3 runs 15 residues. V lost 5 bases and J lost 5; bases outside the gene matches: 9. CDR3 sequence: CASSAYRDSYQPQHF. CDR3 bases: TGTGCCAGCAGCGCCTACAGGGACAGTTATCAGCCCCAGCATTTT.

This clonotype was seen more than once but under ten times. CDR3 sequence (DNA): TGTGCCAGCCCCACAAGAGATGGGGGACACGGTAACTATGGCTACACCTTC. It encodes CASPTRDGGHGNYGYTF. V and J are TRBV6-1 and TRBJ1-2; a weak D match, TRBD1 (6 bases). V was pared by 8 bases and J by 1 base, with 23 bases between. The CDR3 totals 17 residues. The germline CDR1 and CDR2 sequences are MNHNS and SASEGT.

This clonotype was found many times. This sequence joins TRBV15 and TRBJ2-7, with 9 bases that match TRBD1. The CDR3 runs to 14 residues. The germline V gene has CDR1 LNHNV and CDR2 YYDKDF (reference sequence). The V segment lost 6 bases and the J segment 5 bases; nucleotides outside the gene matches: 8. The CDR3 here is CATRRDRDFNEQYF. DNA for the CDR3: TGTGCCACCAGGAGGGACAGGGATTTCAACGAGCAGTACTTC.

The rearrangement links TRBV10-3 to TRBJ1-4, with a tentative D call TRBD1 (6 bases). The length of the CDR3 is 14 residues. V lost 3 bases and J 3 bases, leaving 8 bases between the germline ends. Per germline, CDR1 ENHRY and CDR2 SYGVKD. This CDR3 is CAISERGANEKLFF. CDR3 sequence (DNA): TGTGCCATCAGTGAAAGGGGGGCTAATGAAAAACTGTTTTTT.

This clonotype has a handful of counts. In DNA form, the CDR3 reads TGTGCCAGCACCTTATCGGGACAGGGTAATTCACCCCTCCACTTT. As protein: CASTLSGQGNSPLHF. The chain combines TRBV27 with TRBJ1-6; 9 bases fit TRBD1. Germline lookup yields CDR1 MNHEY and CDR2 SMNVEV (reference sequence). The CDR3 spans 15 residues. J was trimmed by 6 bases and V by 7 bases; bases with no gene match: 7.

This clonotype was seen once. J is TRBJ2-5 and V is TRBV19; D possibly corresponds to TRBD2 (5 bases). The CDR3 has 16 residues. V lost 5 bases and J lost 5, with 21 bases in between. From germline, CDR1 is LNHDA and CDR2 SQIVND (reference sequence). CDR3 protein: CASSVGVASPHETQYF. The CDR3 coding sequence is TGTGCCAGTAGTGTTGGGGTGGCTAGCCCCCATGAGACCCAGTACTTC.

This clonotype came up a few times. CDR3 coding DNA: TGCGCCACCCAACCCGGAGGGGCAGATCGTAGCACCGGGGAGCTGTTTTTT. Residues: CATQPGGADRSTGELFF. The rearrangement joins TRBV5-1 to TRBJ2-2; TRBD2 might be the D (6 bases). The CDR3 has 17 amino acids. Germline CDR1 reads SGHRS; CDR2 reads YFSETQ. Trimming removed 9 bases at V and 4 bases at J, with 25 bases between.

This clonotype was observed many times. The V gene is TRBV5-1, the J gene TRBJ1-1; TRBD1 matches 12 bases. The germline V gene has CDR1 SGHRS and CDR2 YFSETQ. The J segment lost 4 bases and the V segment lost 3 bases, leaving 10 bases of the junction unmatched. This CDR3 has 17 residues. The CDR3 sequence: CASSSTGTGGSSTEAFF. The CDR3 region has the DNA TGCGCCAGCAGCTCGACCGGGACAGGGGGCTCGAGCACTGAAGCTTTCTTT.

This clonotype was observed a few times. The V gene is TRBV6-1, the J gene TRBJ2-5; D not resolved. Germline-derived CDR1 and CDR2 are MNHNS and SASEGT. This CDR3 comprises 15 residues. V was clipped by 5 bases and J by 1 base, with 14 bases between them. CDR3 in amino acids: CASSTVQIAQETQYF. In nucleotides, the CDR3 is TGTGCCAGCAGTACGGTACAAATCGCCCAAGAGACCCAGTACTTC.

This clonotype appeared a few times. V gene TRBV5-1 combines with J gene TRBJ2-2; possible D gene TRBD1, 6 bases. The CDR3 contains 16 residues. Germline assignment: CDR1 SGHRS and CDR2 YFSETQ. Trimming pared 4 bases from V and 6 bases from J, leaving 19 bases between. The CDR3 protein is CASSMHGTLSSGELFF. Here the CDR3 DNA reads TGCGCCAGCAGCATGCACGGGACACTTAGCTCCGGGGAGCTGTTTTTT.

This clonotype was seen just once. V is TRBV7-2 and J is TRBJ2-4, with 9 bases aligning to TRBD1. The CDR3 spans 15 residues. The germline V gene encodes CDR1 SGHTA and CDR2 FQGNSA. The V gene end was trimmed by 5 bases and the J gene end by 6 bases; junction bases not matched to a gene: 8. In DNA form, the CDR3 reads TGTGCCAGCAGCGGACGGACAGGGGTGGTAAACATTCAGTACTTC. This codes for CASSGRTGVVNIQYF.

The sample holds a few counts of this clonotype. The chain has TRBV6-2 or TRBV6-3 and TRBJ1-6; D not resolved. Germline-derived CDR1 and CDR2 are MNHEY and SVGEGT. With 5 bases removed from V and 6 bases from J, the gap between germline ends came to 8 bases. The CDR3 spans 13 residues. The CDR3 is CASSRLLNSPLHF. The CDR3 coding sequence is TGTGCCAGCAGTAGACTGCTTAATTCACCCCTCCACTTT.

V usage is TRBV20-1 and J usage is TRBJ2-5; TRBD2 is a possible D gene (6 bases). CDR3 length: 13 residues. The germline CDR1 and CDR2 sequences are DFQATT and SNEGSKA (reference sequence). V gave up 6 bases and J gave up 5 bases, with 16 bases separating them. The CDR3 spells CSAPALARETQYF. In DNA, the CDR3 is TGCAGTGCGCCTGCTCTAGCGCGCGAGACCCAGTACTTC.

This clonotype was picked up a small number of times. This chain uses TRBV5-1 with TRBJ2-3; 8 bases are a match to TRBD2. Looked up from germline, CDR1 is SGHRS and CDR2 is YFSETQ. The CDR3 has 15 residues. V trimming: 4 bases; J trimming: 0 bases; junction bases outside the gene matches: 4. The CDR3 DNA follows: TGCGCCAGCAGCCCAATAGCGGGGAGCACAGATACGCAGTATTTT. It encodes CASSPIAGSTDTQYF.

This chain joins TRBV12-3 or TRBV12-4 and TRBJ1-1; D uncertain. The V end lost 6 bases, the J end lost 2 bases, and 16 bases lay between the germline ends. The CDR3 extends over 15 amino acids. The CDR3 is CASRASGSLNTEAFF. CDR3 coding DNA: TGTGCCAGCAGAGCCTCCGGGTCCCTAAACACTGAAGCTTTCTTT.